This T cell receptor beta chain is drawn from a study of blood T cell repertoires in COVID-19. Study background: Samples representing acute and convalescent COVID-19 were sourced from the United States, Italy and Spain.

Produced via immunoSEQ multiplex PCR; TCRdb's table is partial and in-frame only. Of tens of thousands of clones listed, roughly 91% are singletons. After removal of 7 bases from V and 7 bases from J, the junction contained 4 bases not matched to a gene. Per the germline V gene, CDR1 is ENHRY and CDR2 is SYGVKD. The CDR3 spans 13 residues. Sample: peripheral blood. The chain joins TRBV10-3 to TRBJ1-6; 7 bases are shared with TRBD1. The origin of this receptor is a woman aged 45-65 years in a cohort sampled during active COVID-19. The CDR3 region is CAIKGAGNSPLHF. DNA of the CDR3: TGTGCCATCAAGGGGGCTGGAAATTCACCCCTCCACTTT.